The T cell receptor (beta chain) under discussion was sequenced for a study of blood T cell repertoires in COVID-19. For the study at large: The United States, Italy and Spain supplied acute and convalescent COVID-19 samples.

The protocol was immunoSEQ multiplex PCR, while the TCRdb copy is restricted to in-frame clones and leaves out a portion. The profile shows about 170,000 clones, around 82% of them singletons. The CDR3 consists of 17 residues. Germline trimming cut 1 base from V and 1 base from J; bases unmatched to any gene: 8. Per germline, CDR1 SGHDN and CDR2 FVKESK. The material sequenced was peripheral blood. This receptor was taken from a woman aged 65 to 85 who had recovered from COVID-19. V is TRBV14 and J is TRBJ1-1, with 8 bases aligning to TRBD1. CDR3 sequence: CASSQVWQGAWNTEAFF. The DNA for the CDR3 is TGTGCCAGCAGCCAAGTGTGGCAGGGGGCATGGAACACTGAAGCTTTCTTT.